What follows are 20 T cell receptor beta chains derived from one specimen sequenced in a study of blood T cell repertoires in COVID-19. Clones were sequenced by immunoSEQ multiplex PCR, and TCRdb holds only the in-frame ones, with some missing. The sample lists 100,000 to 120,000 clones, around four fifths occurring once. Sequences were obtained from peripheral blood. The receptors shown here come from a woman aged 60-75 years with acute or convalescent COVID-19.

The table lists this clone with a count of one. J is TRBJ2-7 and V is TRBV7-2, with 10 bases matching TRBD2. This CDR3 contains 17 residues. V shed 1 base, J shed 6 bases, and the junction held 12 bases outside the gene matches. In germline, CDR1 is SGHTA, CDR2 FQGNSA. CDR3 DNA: TGTGCCAGCAGCTTAGAGCGGCTAGCGGGGGTGTTCGGCGAGCAGTACTTC. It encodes CASSLERLAGVFGEQYF.

The CDR3 nucleotides are TGTGCCATCCGCCGGACAGCTCAATACAATGAGCAGTTCTTC. Translating gives CAIRRTAQYNEQFF. J is TRBJ2-1 and V is TRBV27; a weak D match, TRBD1 (6 bases). Trimming stripped 10 bases from V and 4 bases from J, with 17 bases between. CDR1 and CDR2 (germline): MNHEY, SMNVEV (reference sequence). This CDR3 has 14 amino acids.

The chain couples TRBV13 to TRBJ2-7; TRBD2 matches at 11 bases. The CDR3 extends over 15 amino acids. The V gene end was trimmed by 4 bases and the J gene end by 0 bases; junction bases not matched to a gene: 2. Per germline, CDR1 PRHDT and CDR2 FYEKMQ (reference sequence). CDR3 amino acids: CASSSSGGSSYEQYF. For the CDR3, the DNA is TGTGCCAGCAGCTCTAGCGGGGGGAGCTCCTACGAGCAGTACTTC.

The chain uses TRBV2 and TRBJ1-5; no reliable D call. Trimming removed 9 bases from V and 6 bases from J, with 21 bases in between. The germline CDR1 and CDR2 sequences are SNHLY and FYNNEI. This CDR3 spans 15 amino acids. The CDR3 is CASKLTWWGGQPQHF. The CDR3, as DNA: TGTGCCAGTAAACTCACGTGGTGGGGAGGTCAGCCCCAGCATTTT.

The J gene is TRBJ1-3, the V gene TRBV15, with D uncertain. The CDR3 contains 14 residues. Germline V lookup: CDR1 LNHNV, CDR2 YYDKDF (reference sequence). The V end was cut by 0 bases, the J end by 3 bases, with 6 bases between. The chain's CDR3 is CATSREGGGNTIYF. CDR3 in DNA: TGTGCCACCAGCAGAGAGGGAGGTGGAAACACCATATATTTT.

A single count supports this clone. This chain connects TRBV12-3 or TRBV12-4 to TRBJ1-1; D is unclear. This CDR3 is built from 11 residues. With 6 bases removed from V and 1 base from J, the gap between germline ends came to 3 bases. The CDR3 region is CASSRNTEAFF. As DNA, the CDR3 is TGTGCCAGCAGCCGGAACACTGAAGCTTTCTTT.

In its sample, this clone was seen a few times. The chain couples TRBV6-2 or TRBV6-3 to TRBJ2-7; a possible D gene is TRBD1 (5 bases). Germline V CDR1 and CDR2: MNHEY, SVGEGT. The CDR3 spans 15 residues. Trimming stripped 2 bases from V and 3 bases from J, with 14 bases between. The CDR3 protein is CASSYLAGKNYEQYF. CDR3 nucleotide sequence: TGTGCCAGCAGTTACCTGGCAGGGAAAAACTACGAGCAGTACTTC.

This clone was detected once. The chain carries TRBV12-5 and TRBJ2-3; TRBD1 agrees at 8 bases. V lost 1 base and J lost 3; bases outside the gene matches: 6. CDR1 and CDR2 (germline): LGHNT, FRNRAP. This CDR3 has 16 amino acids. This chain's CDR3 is CASGLGDRGWTDTQYF. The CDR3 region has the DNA TGTGCTAGTGGTTTGGGCGACAGGGGATGGACAGATACGCAGTATTTT. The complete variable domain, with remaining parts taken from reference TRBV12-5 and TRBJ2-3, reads DARVTQTPRHKVTEMGQEVTMRCQPILGHNTVFWYRQTMMQGLELLAYFRNRAPLDDSGMPKDRFSAEMPDATLATLKIQPSEPRDSAVYFCASGLGDRGWTDTQYFGPGTRLTVL.

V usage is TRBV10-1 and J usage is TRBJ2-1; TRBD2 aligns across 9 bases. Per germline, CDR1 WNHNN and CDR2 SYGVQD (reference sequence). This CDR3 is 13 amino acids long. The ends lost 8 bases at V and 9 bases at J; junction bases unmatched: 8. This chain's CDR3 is CASYPRGGGEQFF. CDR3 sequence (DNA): TGCGCCAGCTATCCGCGGGGGGGCGGTGAGCAGTTCTTC.

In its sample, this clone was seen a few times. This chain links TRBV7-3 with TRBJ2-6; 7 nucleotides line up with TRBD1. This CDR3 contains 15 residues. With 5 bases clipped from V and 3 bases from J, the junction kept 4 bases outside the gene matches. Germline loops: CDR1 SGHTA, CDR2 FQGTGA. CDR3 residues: CASSPDRDGANVLTF. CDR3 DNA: TGTGCCAGCAGCCCCGACAGGGATGGGGCCAACGTCCTGACTTTC.

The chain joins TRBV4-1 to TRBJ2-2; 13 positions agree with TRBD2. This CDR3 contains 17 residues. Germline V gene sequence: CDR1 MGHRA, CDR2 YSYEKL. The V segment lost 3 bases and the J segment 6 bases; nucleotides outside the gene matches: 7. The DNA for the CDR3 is TGCGCCAGCAGCCACCACACACTAGCGGGGGGGTCCGGGGAGCTGTTTTTT. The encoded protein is CASSHHTLAGGSGELFF.

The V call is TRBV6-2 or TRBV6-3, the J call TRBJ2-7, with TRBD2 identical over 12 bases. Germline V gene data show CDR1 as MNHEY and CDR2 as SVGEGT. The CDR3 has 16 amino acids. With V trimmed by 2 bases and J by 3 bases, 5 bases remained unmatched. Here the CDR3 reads CASSYLGLAGSYEQYF. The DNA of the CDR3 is TGTGCCAGCAGTTACCTTGGACTAGCGGGGAGCTACGAGCAGTACTTC.

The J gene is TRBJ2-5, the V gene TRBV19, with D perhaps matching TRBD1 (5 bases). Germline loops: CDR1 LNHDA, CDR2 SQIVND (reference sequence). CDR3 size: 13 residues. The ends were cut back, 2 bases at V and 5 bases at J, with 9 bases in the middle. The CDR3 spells CASSIQGRETQYF. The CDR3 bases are TGTGCCAGTAGTATACAGGGCCGCGAGACCCAGTACTTC.

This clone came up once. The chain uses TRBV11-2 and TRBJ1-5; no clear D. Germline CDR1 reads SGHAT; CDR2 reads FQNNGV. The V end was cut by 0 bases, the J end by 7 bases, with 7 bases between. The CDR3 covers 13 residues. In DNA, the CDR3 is TGTGCCAGCAGCTTAGAGGGAGGCCAGCCCCAGCATTTT. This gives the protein CASSLEGGQPQHF. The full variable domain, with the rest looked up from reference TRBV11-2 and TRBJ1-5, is EAGVAQSPRYKIIEKRQSVAFWCNPISGHATLYWYQQILGQGPKLLIQFQNNGVVDDSQLPKDRFSAERLKGVDSTLKIQPAKLEDSAVYLCASSLEGGQPQHFGDGTRLSIL.

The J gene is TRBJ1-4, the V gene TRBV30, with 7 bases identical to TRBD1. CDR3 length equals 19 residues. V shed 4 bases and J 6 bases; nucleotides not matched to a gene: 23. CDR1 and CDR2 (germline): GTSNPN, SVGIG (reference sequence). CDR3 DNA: TGTGCCTGGAACGACGGCGAGGGGGCAGGTGTTGGCCCGGATGAAAAACTGTTTTTT. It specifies CAWNDGEGAGVGPDEKLFF.

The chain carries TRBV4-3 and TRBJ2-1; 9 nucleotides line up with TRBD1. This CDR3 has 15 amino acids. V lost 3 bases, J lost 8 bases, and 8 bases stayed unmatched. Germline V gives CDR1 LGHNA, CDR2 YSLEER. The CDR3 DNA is TGCGCCAGCAGCCAGTTGTCGACAGGGGGTCATGAGCAGTTCTTC. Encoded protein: CASSQLSTGGHEQFF.

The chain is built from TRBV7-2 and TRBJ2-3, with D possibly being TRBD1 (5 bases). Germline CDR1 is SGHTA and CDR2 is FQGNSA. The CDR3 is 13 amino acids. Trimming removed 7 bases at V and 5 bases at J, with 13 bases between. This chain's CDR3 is CASIRGPEDTQYF. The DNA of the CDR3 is TGTGCCAGCATAAGGGGCCCTGAAGATACGCAGTATTTT.

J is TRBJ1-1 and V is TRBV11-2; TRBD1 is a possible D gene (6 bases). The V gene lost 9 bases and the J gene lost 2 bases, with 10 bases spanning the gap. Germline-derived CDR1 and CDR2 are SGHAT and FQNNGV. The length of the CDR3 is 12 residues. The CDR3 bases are TGTGCCAGGGCAGGGGTCAACACTGAAGCTTTCTTT. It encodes CARAGVNTEAFF.

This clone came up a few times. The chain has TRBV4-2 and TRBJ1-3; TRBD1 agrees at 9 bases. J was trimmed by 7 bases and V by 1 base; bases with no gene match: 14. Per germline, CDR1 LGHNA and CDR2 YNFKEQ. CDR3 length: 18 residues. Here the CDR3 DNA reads TGTGCCAGCAGCCAAGTCGTCGCAGGACAGGGGAATAGGAACACCATATATTTT. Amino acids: CASSQVVAGQGNRNTIYF.

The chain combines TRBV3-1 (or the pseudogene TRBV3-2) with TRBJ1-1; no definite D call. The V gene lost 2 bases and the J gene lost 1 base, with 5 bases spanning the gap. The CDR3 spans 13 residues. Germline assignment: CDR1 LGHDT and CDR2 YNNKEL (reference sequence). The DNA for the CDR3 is TGTGCCAGCAGCCAAATTCAGAACACTGAAGCTTTCTTT. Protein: CASSQIQNTEAFF.